One and the same sample provided the 24 T cell receptor beta chains below, sequenced in a study of blood T cell repertoires in COVID-19. Produced via immunoSEQ multiplex PCR; TCRdb's table is partial and in-frame only. This table holds roughly 180,000 clones, approximately 80% found once. The source material was peripheral blood. The receptors were gathered from a woman aged 35 to 49 with COVID-19, enrolled during active disease.

This clone occurred once. The chain has TRBV18 and TRBJ1-2, with 7 nucleotides matching TRBD1. The CDR3 is 15 amino acids. Germline assignment: CDR1 KGHSH and CDR2 LQKENI. J lost 0 bases, V lost 3 bases, and 4 bases had no gene match. CDR3 amino acids: CASSPWTGSNYGYTF. The CDR3 DNA reads TGTGCCAGCTCACCTTGGACAGGATCTAACTATGGCTACACCTTC.

The gene calls are TRBV7-2 and TRBJ2-3; D perhaps matches TRBD2 (5 bases). The CDR3 extends over 15 amino acids. In germline, CDR1 is SGHTA, CDR2 FQGNSA. V gave up 3 bases and J gave up 0 bases, with 10 bases separating them. This CDR3 reads CASSFGDTSTDTQYF. The CDR3 DNA is TGTGCCAGCAGCTTCGGGGATACTAGCACAGATACGCAGTATTTT.

The CDR3 DNA sequence: TGTGCCAGCAGTTTATTACTAGCGGGAGAGGATGAGCAGTTCTTC. Translated, it gives CASSLLLAGEDEQFF. The chain couples TRBV27 to TRBJ2-1; 11 nucleotides line up with TRBD2. Germline CDR1 MNHEY, CDR2 SMNVEV (reference sequence). The CDR3 sequence is 15 residues long. Germline trimming cut 1 base from V and 8 bases from J; bases unmatched to any gene: 4.

This chain links TRBV2 with TRBJ1-1; D call uncertain. Per germline, CDR1 SNHLY and CDR2 FYNNEI. V was pared by 6 bases and J by 10 bases, with 12 bases between. The length of the CDR3 is 11 residues. CDR3 sequence (DNA): TGTGCCAGCAGGGGAGAGGGAGCAGCTTTCTTT. Its protein is CASRGEGAAFF.

J is TRBJ2-3 and V is TRBV12-5; 8 nucleotides align to TRBD2. This CDR3 has 12 residues. CDR1 and CDR2 (germline): LGHNT, FRNRAP. J was trimmed by 11 bases and V by 6 bases; bases with no gene match: 7. CDR3 nucleotide sequence: TGTGCTAGTGGCCACAGGACTAGCCGGCAGTATTTT. Encoded protein: CASGHRTSRQYF. The complete variable domain, with remaining parts taken from reference TRBV12-5 and TRBJ2-3, reads DARVTQTPRHKVTEMGQEVTMRCQPILGHNTVFWYRQTMMQGLELLAYFRNRAPLDDSGMPKDRFSAEMPDATLATLKIQPSEPRDSAVYFCASGHRTSRQYFGPGTRLTVL.

V usage is TRBV4-1 and J usage is TRBJ1-2, with TRBD1 identical over 10 bases. Trimming took 0 bases from V and 5 from J; bases not matched to a gene: 6. CDR1 and CDR2 from the germline V gene are MGHRA and YSYEKL. This CDR3 is built from 16 residues. CDR3 loop: CASSQEGTGELYGYTF. In nucleotides, the CDR3 is TGCGCCAGCAGCCAAGAAGGGACAGGGGAACTATATGGCTACACCTTC.

The chain links TRBV5-1 to TRBJ2-5; D unclear. This CDR3 is 12 amino acids long. Germline values: CDR1 SGHRS, CDR2 YFSETQ. The germline V and J ends were trimmed by 5 bases and 1 base, with 6 bases remaining between them. CDR3 sequence (DNA): TGCGCCAGCAGACAGACCCAAGAGACCCAGTACTTC. Residues: CASRQTQETQYF.

This clone was seen only once. The gene calls are TRBV29-1 and TRBJ1-1; TRBD1 matches 7 bases. The length of the CDR3 is 14 residues. Losses at the gene ends were 2 bases for V and 1 base for J; bases not matched to a gene: 4. Per the germline V gene, CDR1 is SQVTM and CDR2 is ANQGSEA. The CDR3 region has the DNA TGCAGCGTTGAAACAGGGGCATCGAACACTGAAGCTTTCTTT. Protein product: CSVETGASNTEAFF.

The sample holds many counts of this clone. The CDR3 DNA is TGTGCCAGCAGCTCACAGGGTCGGGCGAATTCACCCCTCCACTTT. Its protein is CASSSQGRANSPLHF. V is TRBV5-4 and J is TRBJ1-6, with D maybe TRBD1 (6 bases). CDR1 is SGHNT, CDR2 YYREEE, per germline (reference sequence). The germline V and J ends were trimmed by 3 bases and 7 bases, with 14 bases remaining between them. The CDR3 length is 15 residues.

V is TRBV5-3 and J is TRBJ1-3, with 7 nucleotides matching TRBD1. TRBV5-3 is classed as an ORF, of uncertain function. This CDR3 region has 16 residues. Losses at the gene ends were 2 bases for V and 0 bases for J; bases not matched to a gene: 5. Written as DNA, the CDR3 is TGTGCCAGAAGCTTCCGGACAGGAAGCTCTGGAAACACCATATATTTT. Translated: CARSFRTGSSGNTIYF.

The chain uses TRBV6-6 and TRBJ2-2; D is possibly TRBD1 (6 bases). The CDR3 loop spans 16 amino acids. Germline CDR1 reads MNHNY; CDR2 reads SVGAGI (reference sequence). Trimming removed 5 bases at V and 0 bases at J, with 13 bases between. The DNA of the CDR3 is TGTGCCAGCAGTAAACAGGGCGGTGCGAACACCGGGGAGCTGTTTTTT. Its translation: CASSKQGGANTGELFF.

This clone was seen just once. The rearrangement uses TRBV2 and TRBJ2-5, with TRBD2 as a possible D gene (6 bases). Germline loops: CDR1 SNHLY, CDR2 FYNNEI. This CDR3 spans 14 amino acids. Trimming took off 0 bases at V and 5 bases at J, with 10 bases between the two ends. DNA for the CDR3: TGTGCCAGCAGTGAAGCAGCGGGCCGGGAGACCCAGTACTTC. Translated, it gives CASSEAAGRETQYF.

V is TRBV3-1 (or the pseudogene TRBV3-2) and J is TRBJ2-5; 7 bases line up with TRBD1. Per germline, CDR1 LGHDT and CDR2 YNNKEL (reference sequence). The CDR3 spans 14 residues. Unmatched junction bases numbered 5, after V lost 3 bases and J lost 4 bases. The CDR3 nucleotides are TGTGCCAGCAGCCACCCTACAGGGGTAGAGACCCAGTACTTC. Protein: CASSHPTGVETQYF.

The chain has TRBV29-1 and TRBJ1-2; 9 bases line up with TRBD1. From germline, CDR1 is SQVTM and CDR2 ANQGSEA. V trimming: 6 bases; J trimming: 7 bases; junction bases outside the gene matches: 9. The length of the CDR3 is 13 residues. CDR3 sequence (DNA): TGCAGCGTAGGACAGGGGCCGGCGATTGGCTACACCTTC. Translation: CSVGQGPAIGYTF.

For the CDR3, the DNA is TGTGCCAGCAGCTATAGCAGGGACGAGCAGTACGTC. This encodes CASSYSRDEQYV. This sequence joins TRBV5-5 and TRBJ2-7; possibly TRBD1 for D (5 bases). V gave up 3 bases and J gave up 5 bases, with 9 bases separating them. CDR3 length: 12 amino acids. Germline lookup yields CDR1 SGHKS and CDR2 YYEKEE (reference sequence).

This clone occurred once. An end of the junction differs from the germline gene, which may be a read error. The CDR3, as DNA: TGTGCTAGCAGCCCGGGCGGGGGGACCTCCGCAGAGACCCAGTACTTC. Its protein product is CASSPGGGTSAETQYF. V usage is TRBV7-7 and J usage is TRBJ2-5; 8 bases are shared with TRBD2. This CDR3 is 16 amino acids long. CDR1 and CDR2 from the germline V gene are SSHAT and FNYEAQ (reference sequence). The whole variable domain, filled in from reference TRBV7-7 and TRBJ2-5, reads GAGVSQSPRYKVTKRGQDVTLRCDPISSHATLYWYQQALGQGPEFLTYFNYEAQPDKSGLPSDRFSAERPEGSISTLTIQRTEQRDSAMYRCASSPGGGTSAETQYFGPGTRLLVL.

The sample holds a few counts of this clone. The rearrangement uses TRBV7-2 and TRBJ1-5; 7 nucleotides line up with TRBD1. Germline V gives CDR1 SGHTA, CDR2 FQGNSA. V gave up 7 bases and J gave up 2 bases; unmatched junction bases: 2. CDR3 length: 13 residues. In nucleotides, the CDR3 is TGTGCCAGCAACGACAGGGGCAATCAGCCCCAGCATTTT. Protein sequence: CASNDRGNQPQHF.

This clone has a handful of counts. This chain uses TRBV30 with TRBJ1-2; 9 bases match TRBD1. The CDR3 is 14 residues long. Germline V gives CDR1 GTSNPN, CDR2 SVGIG (reference sequence). Trimming removed 2 bases from V and 2 bases from J; junction bases left unmatched: 3. CDR3 nucleotide sequence: TGTGCCTGGAGTCGGGACAGGGCGAACTATGGCTACACCTTC. Amino acids: CAWSRDRANYGYTF.

The V call is TRBV6-2 or TRBV6-3, the J call TRBJ2-1; TRBD2 matches at 11 bases. J was trimmed by 8 bases and V by 0 bases; bases with no gene match: 6. CDR3 length equals 16 residues. From germline, CDR1 is MNHEY and CDR2 SVGEGT. The CDR3 is CASSYSQLAGDYEQFF. CDR3 nucleotides: TGTGCCAGCAGTTACTCACAACTAGCGGGGGACTATGAGCAGTTCTTC.

The J gene is TRBJ2-1, the V gene TRBV5-4; a weak D match, TRBD2 (5 bases). This CDR3 spans 14 amino acids. The V gene's germline CDR1 is SGHNT and CDR2 YYREEE (reference sequence). Trimming removed 4 bases at V and 4 bases at J, with 12 bases between. The CDR3 DNA reads as TGTGCCAGCAGCCCCGTTCGGGGTTACAATGAGCAGTTCTTC. Amino acids: CASSPVRGYNEQFF.

The chain couples TRBV7-9 to TRBJ1-1; 8 bases agree with TRBD1. The CDR3 sequence is 15 residues long. The V gene's germline CDR1 is SEHNR and CDR2 FQNEAQ (reference sequence). J lost 1 base, V lost 1 base, and 2 bases had no gene match. In nucleotides, the CDR3 is TGTGCCAGCAGCTTAGTTCAGGGGGCGAACACTGAAGCTTTCTTT. This gives the protein CASSLVQGANTEAFF.

This clone has only one observation. The gene calls are TRBV7-8 and TRBJ2-7, with TRBD1 matching 8 bases. This CDR3 region has 15 residues. Per germline, CDR1 SGHVS and CDR2 FQNEAQ. J gave up 3 bases and V 5 bases, and 9 bases lay outside the gene matches. The CDR3 DNA sequence: TGTGCCAGCAGCCGACCCGGACAGGGAAGCTACGAGCAGTACTTC. Protein: CASSRPGQGSYEQYF.

V is TRBV7-2 and J is TRBJ2-5, with a possible D match to TRBD1 (6 bases). Per the germline V gene, CDR1 is SGHTA and CDR2 is FQGNSA. The CDR3 spans 13 residues. V lost 4 bases, J lost 7 bases, and 13 bases lay in between. The CDR3 protein is CASSSTGRGTQYF. The CDR3 nucleotides are TGTGCCAGCAGCTCGACAGGAAGGGGGACCCAGTACTTC.

The chain joins TRBV30 to TRBJ1-6, with TRBD1 matching over 8 bases. The trim removed 1 base at V and 8 bases at J, leaving 4 bases unmatched. CDR1 and CDR2 from the germline V gene are GTSNPN and SVGIG (reference sequence). The CDR3 totals 14 residues. The CDR3 region has the DNA TGTGCCTGGAGTGAAGGACAGGGTTATTCACCCCTCCACTTT. Its protein is CAWSEGQGYSPLHF.